The present entry profiles one T cell receptor (beta chain) with its context. Its antigen is not known. Unique molecular identifiers featured in how the TCRbeta library was prepared. TCRdb itself ran the PCR reads through MiXCR, one entry per CDR3 protein. The sample lists fewer than 500,000 distinct CDR3 sequences, over 40% occurring once. This sample stems from a study of T-cell reconstitution after alpha-beta-depleted transplantation in children. General observations from the study: Newly produced T cells mostly accounted for T-cell counts and diversity one year post-transplant.

The CDR3 extends over 14 amino acids. Germline CDR1 LNHDA, CDR2 SQIVND (reference sequence). Trimming stripped 5 bases from V and 5 bases from J, with 15 bases between. The sample here was PBMCs, taken before TCRalphabeta/CD19-depleted stem cell transplant. The chain carries TRBV19 and TRBJ1-1; D is possibly TRBD1 (6 bases). The TCR was taken from a girl aged 2 to 9 with aplastic anemia, due to receive a stem cell transplant. CDR3 bases: TGTGCCAGTAGTGAGGGGACAAGGAGGACTGAAGCTTTCTTT. Protein product: CASSEGTRRTEAFF.